This T cell receptor beta chain was captured in a study of identifying expanded T cells in peripheral blood. No infections or other immune events were documented during collection. A note on this clone: No antigen is known for it.

The CDR3 length is 12 residues. CDR1 and CDR2 from the germline V gene are LNHNV and YYDKDF (reference sequence). With 2 bases removed from V and 6 bases from J, the gap between germline ends came to 5 bases. Sequenced by immunoSEQ multiplex PCR; TCRdb stores in-frame clones only, minus some. The sample holds around 95,000 clones, over 80% seen once. Study-wide points: Over around two and four weeks, about 15 and 19 clones changed, versus around 1.3 between replicates. Variance in clone template counts between roughly 2-week samples significantly increased with total template count across all healthy donors.

The sequenced sample was blood. The rearrangement joins TRBV15 to TRBJ1-5; D is unresolved. This clonotype originated in a person aged 18 to 75 in good health. CDR3 DNA: TGTGCCACCAGCAGACCCTCTCAGCCCCAGCATTTT. This codes for CATSRPSQPQHF.